This T cell receptor (beta chain) was obtained from a study of blood T cells in healthy people across ages. The authors ran a second PCR of 7 to 11 cycles using a sample-barcoded 5' primer and a J-beta primer mix. TCRdb fed the 5' RACE reads into MiXCR, producing one record per CDR3 protein. The sample has under 2 million distinct CDR3 sequences, about 35% seen once. V dropped 7 bases and J dropped 5; count of bases not matched to a gene: 9. Germline V lookup: CDR1 LGHDT, CDR2 YNNKEL (reference sequence). The CDR3 has 14 residues. Per-sample PBMC isolation yielded at least 7 million cells. To note about this clonotype: Its specificity is unknown.

Study-wide results and limits: Long-lived donors exceeded aged donors in naive CD4+ cells and diversity.

The sequencing input was blood. This chain links TRBV3-1 with TRBJ1-1; 8 bases match TRBD1. This TCR was sampled from a woman aged 25 to 45 in good health. CDR3 DNA: TGTGCCAGCAACCAGTGGGACAGGCAAACTGAAGCTTTCTTT. Protein product: CASNQWDRQTEAFF.